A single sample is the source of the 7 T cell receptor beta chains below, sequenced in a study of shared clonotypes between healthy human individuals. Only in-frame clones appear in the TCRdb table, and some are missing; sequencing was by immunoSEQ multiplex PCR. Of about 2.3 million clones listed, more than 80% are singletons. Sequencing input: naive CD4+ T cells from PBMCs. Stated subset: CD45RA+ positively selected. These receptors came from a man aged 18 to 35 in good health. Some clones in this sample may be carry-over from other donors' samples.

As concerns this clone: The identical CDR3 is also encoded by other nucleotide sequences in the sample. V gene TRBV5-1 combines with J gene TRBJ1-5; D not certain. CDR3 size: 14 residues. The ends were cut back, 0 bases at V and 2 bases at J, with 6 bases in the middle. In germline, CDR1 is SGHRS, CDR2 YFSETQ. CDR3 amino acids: CASSLDTGNQPQHF. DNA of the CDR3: TGCGCCAGCAGCTTGGACACAGGCAATCAGCCCCAGCATTTT.

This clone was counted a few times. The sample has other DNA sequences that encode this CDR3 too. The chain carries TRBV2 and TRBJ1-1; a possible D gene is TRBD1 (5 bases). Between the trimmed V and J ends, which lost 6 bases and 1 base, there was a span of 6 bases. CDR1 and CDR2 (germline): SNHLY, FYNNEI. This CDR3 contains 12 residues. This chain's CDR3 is CASRQENTEAFF. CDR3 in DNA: TGTGCCAGCAGACAGGAGAACACTGAAGCTTTCTTT.

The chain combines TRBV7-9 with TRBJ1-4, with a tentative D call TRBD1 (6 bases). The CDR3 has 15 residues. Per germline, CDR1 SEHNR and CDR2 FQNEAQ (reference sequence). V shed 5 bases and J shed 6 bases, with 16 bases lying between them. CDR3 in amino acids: CASSPQTGGHEKLFF. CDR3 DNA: TGTGCCAGCAGCCCACAGACAGGTGGTCATGAAAAACTGTTTTTT.

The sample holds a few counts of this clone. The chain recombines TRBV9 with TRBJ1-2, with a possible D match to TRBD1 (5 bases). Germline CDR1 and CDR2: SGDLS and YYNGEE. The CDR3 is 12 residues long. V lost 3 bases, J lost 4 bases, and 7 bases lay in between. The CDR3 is CASSERGYGYTF. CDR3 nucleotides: TGTGCCAGCAGCGAAAGGGGCTATGGCTACACCTTC.

CDR3 sequence: CASGRGLNYGYTF. The CDR3 DNA follows: TGTGCCAGCGGCCGGGGCCTTAACTATGGCTACACCTTC. This rearrangement joins TRBV2 to TRBJ1-2, with D perhaps TRBD1 (5 bases). The V end lost 8 bases, the J end lost 1 base, and 11 bases lay between the germline ends. The CDR3 runs to 13 residues. Germline V gene data show CDR1 as SNHLY and CDR2 as FYNNEI.

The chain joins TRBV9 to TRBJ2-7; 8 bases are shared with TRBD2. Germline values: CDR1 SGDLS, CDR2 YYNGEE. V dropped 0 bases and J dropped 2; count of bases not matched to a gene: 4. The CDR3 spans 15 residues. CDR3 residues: CASSVGGGRTYEQYF. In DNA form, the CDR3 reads TGTGCCAGCAGCGTAGGAGGCGGGAGGACCTACGAGCAGTACTTC.

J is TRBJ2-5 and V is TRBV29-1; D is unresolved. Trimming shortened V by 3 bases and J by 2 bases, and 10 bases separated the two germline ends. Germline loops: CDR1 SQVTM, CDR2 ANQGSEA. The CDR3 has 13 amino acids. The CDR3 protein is CSVDMWVQETQYF. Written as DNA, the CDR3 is TGCAGCGTTGATATGTGGGTTCAAGAGACCCAGTACTTC.